These T cell receptor beta chains were read from a single sample in a study of OX40 agonist ivuxolimab in advanced cancers. The data were produced by immunoSEQ multiplex PCR, yet TCRdb's version contains in-frame clones alone and is incomplete. The data show approximately 74,000 clones, about 80% seen once. This sample comprised CD4+ or CD8+ T cells sorted from blood, obtained in a trial of the OX40 agonist ivuxolimab. The source of these receptors is an adult with an advanced solid tumor such as melanoma, head and neck, liver or kidney cancer. Each CDR3 is given with its conserved first and last residue. D genes are given only for firm matches. Where a row states a size, it is once, few, many or the class of an expanded clone; other rows omit it.

j_call,clone_size,v_call,d_call,cdr3_nt,cdr3_aa
TRBJ2-5,NA,TRBV27,NA,TGTGCCAGCAGTTTCTCGTCAGGAGAGACCCAGTACTTC,CASSFSSGETQYF
TRBJ1-1,NA,TRBV18,NA,TGTGCCAGCTCACCAAGGGCTTTCTGGGGAACTGAAGCTTTCTTT,CASSPRAFWGTEAFF
TRBJ1-4,few,TRBV7-9,NA,TGTGCCAGCAGCTTGGGGGCAACTAATGAAAAACTGTTTTTT,CASSLGATNEKLFF
TRBJ2-7,NA,TRBV11-2,TRBD2,TGTGCCAGCAGCCCACTAGCGGTCTACGAGCAGTACTTC,CASSPLAVYEQYF
TRBJ2-3,NA,TRBV2,NA,TGTGCCAGCAGTGAAGGGGAGGTCTGGTGGACCCCCAGCACAGATACGCAGTATTTT,CASSEGEVWWTPSTDTQYF
TRBJ2-2,once,TRBV7-9,NA,TGTGCCAGCAGCTTACCCCCCCGAACCGGGGAGCTGTTTTTT,CASSLPPRTGELFF
TRBJ2-6,NA,TRBV28,TRBD1,TGTGCCAGCAGTTTCAGGGGGCAAGCTGGGGCCAACGTCCTGACTTTC,CASSFRGQAGANVLTF
TRBJ1-4,NA,TRBV6-1,NA,TGTGCCAGCAGTAAAGAGACAGCTACAACTAATGAAAAACTGTTTTTT,CASSKETATTNEKLFF
TRBJ2-5,NA,TRBV7-2,TRBD2,TGTGCCAGCAGCTTACGCGGGGGAGGGACCCAGTACTTC,CASSLRGGGTQYF
TRBJ2-5,NA,TRBV5-1,NA,TGCGCCAGTTGTCCTCTTCCAGGGCCGGGGGAGACCCAGTACTTC,CASCPLPGPGETQYF